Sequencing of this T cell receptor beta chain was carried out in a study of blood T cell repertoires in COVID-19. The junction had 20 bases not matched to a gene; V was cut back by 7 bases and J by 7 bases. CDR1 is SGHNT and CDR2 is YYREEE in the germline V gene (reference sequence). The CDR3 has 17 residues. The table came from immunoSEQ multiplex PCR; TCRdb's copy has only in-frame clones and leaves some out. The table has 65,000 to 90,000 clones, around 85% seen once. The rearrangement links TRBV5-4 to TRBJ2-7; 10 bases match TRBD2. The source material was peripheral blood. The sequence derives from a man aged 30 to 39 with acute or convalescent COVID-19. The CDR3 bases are TGTGCCAGCTCCCGGGACAGCGGACTAGCGGCTGTAGGTGAGCAGTACTTC. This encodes CASSRDSGLAAVGEQYF.